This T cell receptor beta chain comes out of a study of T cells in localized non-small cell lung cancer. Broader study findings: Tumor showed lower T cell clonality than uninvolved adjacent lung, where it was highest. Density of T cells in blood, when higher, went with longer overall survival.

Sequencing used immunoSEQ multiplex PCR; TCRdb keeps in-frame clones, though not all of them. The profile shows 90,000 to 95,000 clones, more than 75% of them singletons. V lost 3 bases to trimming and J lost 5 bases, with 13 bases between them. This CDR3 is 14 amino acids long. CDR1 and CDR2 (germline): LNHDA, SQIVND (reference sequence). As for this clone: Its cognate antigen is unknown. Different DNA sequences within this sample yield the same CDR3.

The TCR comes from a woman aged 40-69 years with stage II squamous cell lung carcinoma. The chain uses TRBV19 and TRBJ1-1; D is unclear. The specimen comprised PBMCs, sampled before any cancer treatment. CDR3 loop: CASSILGGSTEAFF. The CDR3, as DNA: TGTGCCAGTAGTATTCTCGGAGGGAGTACTGAAGCTTTCTTT.